This T cell receptor (beta chain) was obtained from a study of blood T cell repertoires in COVID-19. Sequenced by immunoSEQ multiplex PCR; TCRdb stores in-frame clones only, minus some. The data show fewer than 65,000 clones, 91% seen once. Germline V gene data show CDR1 as SGHTA and CDR2 as FQGTGA. The V end was cut by 1 base, the J end by 8 bases, with 11 bases between. The CDR3 has 13 residues. The sequencing sample was made of peripheral blood. V usage is TRBV7-3 and J usage is TRBJ1-2; a weak D match, TRBD1 (6 bases). This TCR derives from a woman aged 60-75 years with active or convalescent COVID-19. In DNA, the CDR3 is TGTGCCAGCAGCTTAAATGGGGGCGGCGGCTACACCTTC. Translation gives CASSLNGGGGYTF.